These 28 T cell receptor beta chains were sequenced from one sample in a study of T cells in Graves' hyperthyroidism and ophthalmopathy (dated by TCRdb to the late 2010s). Preparation of the library involved multiplex PCR. These reads were obtained on an Illumina HiSeq 2000. Amplification of TCR beta CDR3 regions was carried out from RNA transcripts. A first-round RT-PCR of the TCR CDR3 used the HTBI primer set with the Qiagen OneStep RT-PCR kit. The public sequencing data were trimmed at Q25 with fastp and processed into clonotypes with MiXCR by TCRdb, which kept only in-frame beta chains. Rows are unified per CDR3 protein, each entry keeping the most common DNA and genes. The sample table holds 400,000 to 550,000 distinct CDR3 sequences, of which 24% were seen once. The top ten clonotypes cover about 11% of the sample. The source material was blood. These receptors originate from a woman in her 30s with Graves' ophthalmopathy.

The chain has TRBV6-2 or TRBV6-3 and TRBJ2-2, with 8 bases fitting TRBD1. The CDR3 is 20 residues long. CDR1 is MNHEY and CDR2 is SVGEGT in the germline V gene. With V trimmed by 5 bases and J by 0 bases, 17 bases remained unmatched. CDR3 protein: CASSQRDWTGTLSNTGELFF. The CDR3 nucleotides are TGTGCCAGCAGTCAGAGGGACTGGACAGGGACCCTTTCGAACACCGGGGAGCTGTTTTTT.

This clonotype was detected many times. V and J are TRBV6-2 or TRBV6-3 and TRBJ1-5, with a possible D match to TRBD1 (5 bases). Between the trimmed V and J ends, which lost 3 bases and 0 bases, there was a span of 18 bases. From germline, CDR1 is MNHEY and CDR2 SVGEGT. CDR3 length: 18 residues. The CDR3, as DNA: TGTGCCAGCAGTTATGCAGAGGGGAGCCAGGTTAGCAATCAGCCCCAGCATTTT. This translates into CASSYAEGSQVSNQPQHF.

With regard to this clonotype: A read error may produce the germline difference seen at one junction end. This chain joins TRBV5-1 and TRBJ2-4; D may correspond to TRBD1 or TRBD2 (5 bases each). The CDR3 is 13 amino acids. Germline CDR1 and CDR2: SGHRS and YFSETQ. The CDR3 loop is CASSFQGENIKYF. The CDR3 coding sequence is TGCGCCAGCAGCTTCCAGGGAGAAAACATTAAGTACTTC.

CDR3 sequence reads: CASSFRGPPYGYTF. The CDR3 nucleotides are TGTGCCAGCAGTTTCCGGGGTCCGCCCTATGGCTACACCTTC. The chain carries TRBV28 and TRBJ1-2; D is unclear. Germline CDR1 is MDHEN and CDR2 is SYDVKM. The length of the CDR3 is 14 residues. The V end was cut by 3 bases, the J end by 4 bases, with 12 bases between.

This clonotype was found a few times. The V call is TRBV20-1, the J call TRBJ2-5; 10 positions match TRBD2. Germline loops: CDR1 DFQATT, CDR2 SNEGSKA (reference sequence). V lost 0 bases to trimming and J lost 3 bases; unmatched junction nucleotides: 4. The CDR3 loop spans 15 amino acids. The CDR3 spells CSARETGLAKETQYF. CDR3 nucleotides: TGCAGTGCTAGAGAGACGGGACTAGCGAAAGAGACCCAGTACTTC.

This clonotype was counted many times. The chain carries TRBV19 and TRBJ1-1, with 7 bases identical to TRBD1. The CDR3 length is 15 residues. Unmatched junction bases numbered 8, after V lost 5 bases and J lost 2 bases. CDR1 and CDR2 from the germline V gene are LNHDA and SQIVND (reference sequence). The DNA for the CDR3 is TGTGCCAGTAGTGGCGGGACAGCGGTAAACACTGAAGCTTTCTTT. It encodes CASSGGTAVNTEAFF.

The chain uses TRBV20-1 and TRBJ1-5; D may be TRBD1 (5 bases). This CDR3 is built from 15 residues. V gave up 6 bases and J gave up 0 bases, with 15 bases separating them. Germline V lookup: CDR1 DFQATT, CDR2 SNEGSKA (reference sequence). In DNA form, the CDR3 reads TGCAGTGCCCTGACCCGGGGGGTTAGCAATCAGCCCCAGCATTTT. Translating it yields CSALTRGVSNQPQHF.

This clonotype was counted many times. V and J are TRBV11-2 and TRBJ2-7; unclear D gene. This CDR3 comprises 12 residues. The ends were cut back, 10 bases at V and 4 bases at J, with 14 bases in the middle. CDR1 is SGHAT and CDR2 is FQNNGV in the germline V gene. The CDR3 protein is CATGPPGYEQYF. CDR3 DNA sequence: TGTGCCACCGGGCCCCCCGGGTACGAGCAGTACTTC. The full variable domain, completed using reference TRBV11-2 and TRBJ2-7, is EAGVAQSPRYKIIEKRQSVAFWCNPISGHATLYWYQQILGQGPKLLIQFQNNGVVDDSQLPKDRFSAERLKGVDSTLKIQPAKLEDSAVYLCATGPPGYEQYFGPGTRLTVT.

This clonotype showed up many times. The chain is built from TRBV4-1 and TRBJ1-2; no firm D call. Trimming took off 0 bases at V and 0 bases at J, with 8 bases between the two ends. Germline V lookup: CDR1 MGHRA, CDR2 YSYEKL. CDR3 length: 15 amino acids. The CDR3: CASSQEFRANYGYTF. CDR3 coding DNA: TGCGCCAGCAGCCAAGAATTCCGTGCTAACTATGGCTACACCTTC.

This clonotype was seen many times. The genes are TRBV6-5 and TRBJ2-4; 9 nucleotides match TRBD1. Trimming at V came to 2 bases and at J to 8 bases, leaving 10 bases not matched to a gene. This CDR3 has 16 amino acids. Germline assignment: CDR1 MNHEY and CDR2 SVGAGI. The CDR3 is CASSYTLTGGEHIQYF. CDR3 nucleotides: TGTGCCAGCAGTTACACACTAACAGGGGGCGAACACATTCAGTACTTC.

This clonotype appeared many times. The J gene is TRBJ2-7, the V gene TRBV12-3 or TRBV12-4, with TRBD1 matching 8 bases. Trimming at V came to 5 bases and at J to 1 base, leaving 4 bases not matched to a gene. The CDR3 sequence is 14 residues long. CDR3 in DNA: TGTGCCAGCAGTACATGGGACAGGTCCTACGAGCAGTACTTC. This sequence encodes CASSTWDRSYEQYF.

This clonotype was detected many times. The chain uses TRBV20-1 and TRBJ2-2; D might be TRBD1 or TRBD2, each matching 5 bases. Germline lookup yields CDR1 DFQATT and CDR2 SNEGSKA (reference sequence). The CDR3 has 13 amino acids. The CDR3 bases are TGCAGCTTTCTGAGGGGGAACACCGGGGAGCTGTTTTTT. It yields the protein CSFLRGNTGELFF.

On this clonotype: A much larger clone is a single base away; this may be a read error. This chain links TRBV9 with TRBJ1-5, with a possible D match to TRBD1 (5 bases). The CDR3 runs 14 residues. CDR1 and CDR2 from the germline V gene are SGDLS and YYNGEE. CDR3 loop: CVSSPTGENQPQHF. In nucleotides, the CDR3 is TGTGTCAGCAGCCCCACGGGGGAAAATCAGCCCCAGCATTTT.

This clonotype was seen many times. The chain is built from TRBV14 and TRBJ2-2, with D possibly TRBD2 on 6 matching bases. The CDR3 covers 15 residues. V gave up 3 bases and J gave up 5 bases, with 13 bases separating them. Germline CDR1 SGHDN, CDR2 FVKESK. The CDR3 DNA follows: TGTGCCAGCAGCCACATGGGGACTCCTACCGGGGAGCTGTTTTTT. Its protein is CASSHMGTPTGELFF.

This clonotype was detected a few times. This chain uses TRBV12-3 or TRBV12-4 with TRBJ2-7; 8 nucleotides align to TRBD1. CDR3 length equals 14 residues. V lost 3 bases and J lost 7; bases outside the gene matches: 8. The CDR3 here is CASSFSTGVGEQYF. The CDR3, as DNA: TGTGCCAGCAGTTTCTCGACAGGGGTTGGGGAGCAGTACTTC.

The chain carries TRBV19 and TRBJ2-7; D might be TRBD1 (7 bases). The CDR3 has 13 residues. The V gene lost 5 bases and the J gene lost 12 bases, with 20 bases spanning the gap. Per germline, CDR1 LNHDA and CDR2 SQIVND (reference sequence). The CDR3 nucleotides are TGTGCCAGTAGTCCTGGCGGGACAGAAGATCGGTACTTC. Protein product: CASSPGGTEDRYF.

About this clonotype itself: Given a much more abundant clone one base away, this may be a read error. This CDR3 is CASRGGAEETQYF. The CDR3 nucleotides are TGTGCCAGCAGAGGGGGGGCCGAAGAGACCCAGTACTTC. The chain joins TRBV2 to TRBJ2-5; perhaps TRBD2 as D (7 bases). Trimming took 6 bases from V and 3 from J, leaving 11 bases between them. Germline V gives CDR1 SNHLY, CDR2 FYNNEI. This CDR3 has 13 residues.

The CDR3 DNA is TGTGCCAGCAGTTTATCAGCCCGGGATGACGCAGATACGCAGTATTTT. This sequence encodes CASSLSARDDADTQYF. V is TRBV27 and J is TRBJ2-3; the D gene is possibly TRBD2 (5 bases). V gave up 0 bases and J gave up 4 bases, with 14 bases separating them. This CDR3 contains 16 residues. CDR1 and CDR2 from the germline V gene are MNHEY and SMNVEV (reference sequence).

This clonotype was seen many times. The chain recombines TRBV12-3 or TRBV12-4 with TRBJ2-7, with 8 bases matching TRBD2. The CDR3 runs to 12 residues. The J segment lost 2 bases and the V segment lost 8 bases, leaving 2 bases of the junction unmatched. The CDR3 DNA follows: TGTGCCAGCCGGGGGGGGACCTACGAGCAGTACTTC. As protein: CASRGGTYEQYF.

This clonotype was seen ten or more times. J is TRBJ2-2 and V is TRBV28; 7 positions match TRBD2. Trimming removed 6 bases from V and 1 base from J; junction bases left unmatched: 11. From germline, CDR1 is MDHEN and CDR2 SYDVKM. The CDR3 spans 17 residues. The CDR3 protein is CASSQTGLAVNTGELFF. CDR3 bases: TGTGCCAGCAGCCAAACTGGGCTAGCGGTGAACACCGGGGAGCTGTTTTTT. The complete variable domain, with remaining parts taken from reference TRBV28 and TRBJ2-2, reads DVKVTQSSRYLVKRTGEKVFLECVQDMDHENMFWYRQDPGLGLRLIYFSYDVKMKEKGDIPEGYSVSREKKERFSLILESASTNQTSMYLCASSQTGLAVNTGELFFGEGSRLTVL.

In its sample, this clonotype was seen many times. This chain joins TRBV6-5 and TRBJ1-1; 7 nucleotides line up with TRBD1. Germline lookup yields CDR1 MNHEY and CDR2 SVGAGI. The V gene end was trimmed by 0 bases and the J gene end by 1 base; junction bases not matched to a gene: 8. The CDR3 runs 17 residues. CDR3 sequence (DNA): TGTGCCAGCAGTTACTCGGGGCAGGGGGTTTCGAACACTGAAGCTTTCTTT. It specifies CASSYSGQGVSNTEAFF.

There are a few counts of this clonotype. V usage is TRBV5-1 and J usage is TRBJ2-5, with D possibly TRBD2 on 6 matching bases. V shed 0 bases and J shed 5 bases, with 11 bases lying between them. The CDR3 is 14 amino acids. Germline loops: CDR1 SGHRS, CDR2 YFSETQ. Written as DNA, the CDR3 is TGCGCCAGCAGCTTGGGCAGGGAGGTGGAGACCCAGTACTTC. Translation gives CASSLGREVETQYF.

The chain recombines TRBV18 with TRBJ1-3; TRBD1 might be the D (6 bases). The CDR3 length is 17 residues. CDR1 is KGHSH and CDR2 is LQKENI in the germline V gene. Trimming removed 1 base from V and 0 bases from J, with 13 bases in between. The CDR3 DNA reads as TGTGCCAGCTCACCACGGCTGACAGGCCGCTCTGGAAACACCATATATTTT. This gives the protein CASSPRLTGRSGNTIYF.

In the case of this clonotype: One base away lies a much larger clone, so this may be a sequencing read error. The gene calls are TRBV20-1 and TRBJ2-7; D uncertain. This CDR3 comprises 11 residues. The germline V and J ends were trimmed by 5 bases and 3 bases, with 8 bases remaining between them. CDR1 and CDR2 (germline): DFQATT, SNEGSKA (reference sequence). CDR3 sequence reads: CSAAKGYEQYF. The CDR3 bases are TGCAGTGCTGCGAAGGGCTACGAGCAGTACTTC.

This clonotype was seen at least ten times. CDR3 nucleotides: TGCAGTGCGGGACTAGCGGGGGGGTCGGAGACCCAGTACTTC. Translating gives CSAGLAGGSETQYF. The rearrangement joins TRBV20-1 to TRBJ2-5; 16 bases are shared with TRBD2. Trimming removed 6 bases from V and 5 bases from J; junction bases left unmatched: 3. The CDR3 loop spans 14 amino acids. Germline V gene data show CDR1 as DFQATT and CDR2 as SNEGSKA (reference sequence).

Only a few counts were recorded for this clonotype. The rearrangement links TRBV20-1 to TRBJ2-7, with a tentative D call TRBD1 (5 bases). Germline V gives CDR1 DFQATT, CDR2 SNEGSKA (reference sequence). The V end was cut by 4 bases, the J end by 6 bases, with 16 bases between. The CDR3 consists of 13 residues. CDR3 residues: CSATHPTAIEQYF. In nucleotides, the CDR3 is TGCAGTGCTACGCACCCGACAGCCATCGAGCAGTACTTC.

This clonotype was counted at least ten times. The V and J genes are TRBV20-1 and TRBJ2-7; 9 bases match TRBD1. The V gene end was trimmed by 5 bases and the J gene end by 0 bases; junction bases not matched to a gene: 5. The CDR3 is 14 residues long. Germline V gene lookup returns CDR1 DFQATT and CDR2 SNEGSKA (reference sequence). In DNA form, the CDR3 reads TGCAGTGCTCCCGGACAGGGGATCTCCTACGAGCAGTACTTC. Translating gives CSAPGQGISYEQYF.

This clonotype has a count of ten or more. J is TRBJ1-2 and V is TRBV14, with D possibly being TRBD1 (6 bases). This CDR3 has 16 amino acids. The germline gives CDR1 SGHDN, CDR2 FVKESK. Trimming removed 4 bases at V and 4 bases at J, with 19 bases between. CDR3 DNA: TGTGCCAGCAGCCCTACATTCACCGGGACACCCTATGGCTACACCTTC. This codes for CASSPTFTGTPYGYTF.